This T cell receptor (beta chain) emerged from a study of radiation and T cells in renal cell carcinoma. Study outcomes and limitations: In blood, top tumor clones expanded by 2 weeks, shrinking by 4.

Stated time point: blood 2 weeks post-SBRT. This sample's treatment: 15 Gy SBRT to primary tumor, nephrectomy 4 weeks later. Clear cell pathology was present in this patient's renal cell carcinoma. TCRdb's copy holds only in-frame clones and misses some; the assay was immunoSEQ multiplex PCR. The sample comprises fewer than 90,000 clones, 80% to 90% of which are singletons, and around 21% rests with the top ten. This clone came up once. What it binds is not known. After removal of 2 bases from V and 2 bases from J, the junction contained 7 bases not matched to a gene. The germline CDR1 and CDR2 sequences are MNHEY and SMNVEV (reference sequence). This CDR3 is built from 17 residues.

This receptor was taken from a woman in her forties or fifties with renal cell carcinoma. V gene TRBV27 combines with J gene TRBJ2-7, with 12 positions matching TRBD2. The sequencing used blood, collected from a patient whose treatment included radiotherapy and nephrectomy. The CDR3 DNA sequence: TGTGCCAGCAGTTTAACCCGACTAGCGGGGGTGACCTACGAGCAGTACTTC. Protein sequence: CASSLTRLAGVTYEQYF.